This TCR beta chain comes out of a study of T cell changes during pregnancy in multiple sclerosis. Repertoires were generated with immunoSEQ multiplex PCR, while TCRdb's copy carries only in-frame clones and drops some. The data contain approximately 28,000 clones, about 88% of them singletons. Germline V gene sequence: CDR1 MNHEY, CDR2 SMNVEV (reference sequence). CDR3 length equals 15 residues. After removal of 7 bases from V and 6 bases from J, the junction contained 11 bases not matched to a gene. The sequence was obtained from a female donor with multiple sclerosis, enrolled in a pregnancy study. This rearrangement joins TRBV27 to TRBJ2-1, with 8 bases identical to TRBD2. Specimen: CD8+ T cells from peripheral blood mononuclear cells, collected in the second trimester of pregnancy. The CDR3 protein is CASTKLAERGNEQFF. CDR3 bases: TGTGCCAGCACGAAACTAGCGGAGAGGGGCAATGAGCAGTTCTTC.